Below, 21 T cell receptor beta chains from the same sample are listed, as sequenced in a study of shared clonotypes between healthy human individuals. Measured with immunoSEQ multiplex PCR; TCRdb has only the in-frame clones, and not every one. The table has around 2,000,000 clones, just under 95% seen once. Cells designated naive CD8 were CD45RO-negative and were positively selected for CCR7, with terminally differentiated effector memory CD45RA+ cells excluded. Sequenced material: naive CD8+ T cells sorted from blood. These receptors were taken from a man aged 18 to 29 in good health.

The rearrangement links TRBV6-6 to TRBJ1-1, with D hard to call. V was clipped by 2 bases and J by 1 base, with 5 bases between them. CDR3 size: 13 residues. Germline CDR1 reads MNHNY; CDR2 reads SVGAGI (reference sequence). For the CDR3, the DNA is TGTGCCAGCAGTTACGCAGAGAACACTGAAGCTTTCTTT. Protein sequence: CASSYAENTEAFF.

The chain couples TRBV10-3 to TRBJ1-2, with D unresolved. Germline CDR1 and CDR2: ENHRY and SYGVKD. Trimming pared 5 bases from V and 5 bases from J, leaving 21 bases between. This CDR3 comprises 16 residues. The CDR3 spells CAISYPERGGSYGYTF. The DNA of the CDR3 is TGTGCCATCAGTTACCCGGAGCGGGGAGGTAGTTATGGCTACACCTTC.

This chain links TRBV28 with TRBJ1-2; 7 bases line up with TRBD1. CDR1 MDHEN and CDR2 SYDVKM come from the germline V gene. The CDR3 contains 14 residues. Germline trimming cut 3 bases from V and 4 bases from J; bases unmatched to any gene: 5. DNA of the CDR3: TGTGCCAGCAGTTTCGAGGGGGCAAGCTATGGCTACACCTTC. Residues: CASSFEGASYGYTF.

The rearrangement joins TRBV6-1 to TRBJ2-7; D not resolved. CDR1 is MNHNS, CDR2 SASEGT, per germline. V lost 0 bases, J lost 6 bases, and 6 bases lay in between. The CDR3 contains 12 residues. The CDR3 here is CASSEALSEQYF. CDR3 DNA: TGTGCCAGCAGTGAAGCCCTCTCCGAGCAGTACTTC.

The CDR3 loop is CASSQIPGTLNTEAFF. CDR3 bases: TGCGCCAGCAGCCAAATTCCCGGGACTCTGAACACTGAAGCTTTCTTT. The chain is built from TRBV4-1 and TRBJ1-1, with D tentatively TRBD1 (5 bases). The CDR3 length is 16 residues. V gave up 2 bases and J gave up 0 bases, with 13 bases separating them. The germline V gene encodes CDR1 MGHRA and CDR2 YSYEKL.

The chain combines TRBV11-2 with TRBJ2-2; D gene unclear. Germline CDR1 reads SGHAT; CDR2 reads FQNNGV. Trimming stripped 0 bases from V and 0 bases from J, with 2 bases between. The CDR3 is 14 residues long. CDR3 in amino acids: CASSLEANTGELFF. Written as DNA, the CDR3 is TGTGCCAGCAGCTTAGAGGCGAACACCGGGGAGCTGTTTTTT.

J is TRBJ1-1 and V is TRBV14, with D unclear. The germline V and J ends were trimmed by 1 base and 4 bases, with 13 bases remaining between them. Germline V gives CDR1 SGHDN, CDR2 FVKESK. The CDR3 runs to 15 residues. CDR3 coding DNA: TGTGCCAGCAGCCAAGGGGTGGGTCTGGGCACTGAAGCTTTCTTT. It encodes CASSQGVGLGTEAFF.

This rearrangement joins TRBV10-3 to TRBJ2-3; maybe TRBD1 (6 bases). The V gene's germline CDR1 is ENHRY and CDR2 SYGVKD. The CDR3 loop spans 11 amino acids. The V and J ends lost 2 bases and 9 bases respectively, with 6 bases between them. The CDR3 loop reads CAISEGQTQYF. The CDR3 nucleotides are TGTGCCATCAGTGAGGGACAGACGCAGTATTTT.

This chain connects TRBV28 to TRBJ1-5; D perhaps matches TRBD1 (5 bases). The germline V gene encodes CDR1 MDHEN and CDR2 SYDVKM. This CDR3 region has 14 residues. Trimming shortened V by 4 bases and J by 7 bases, and 14 bases separated the two germline ends. The CDR3 nucleotides are TGTGCCAGCAGTTATCCCATGCAGGGACAGCCCCAGCATTTT. As protein: CASSYPMQGQPQHF.

With regard to this clone: The same CDR3 can be traced to other DNA sequences in this sample. The V and J genes are TRBV6-5 and TRBJ2-7; D uncertain. The CDR3 totals 15 residues. Germline V gene sequence: CDR1 MNHEY, CDR2 SVGAGI. V was shortened by 2 bases and J by 0 bases, with 11 bases between the two germline ends. The CDR3 region is CASSYGPPSSYEQYF. CDR3 sequence (DNA): TGTGCCAGCAGTTACGGTCCGCCCAGCTCCTACGAGCAGTACTTC.

J is TRBJ2-1 and V is TRBV5-1, with TRBD2 identical over 8 bases. The CDR3 runs to 14 residues. Germline CDR1 reads SGHRS; CDR2 reads YFSETQ. The junction had 2 bases not matched to a gene; V was cut back by 4 bases and J by 2 bases. CDR3 nucleotides: TGCGCCAGCAGCAGTAGCGGGGCCTACAATGAGCAGTTCTTC. Its protein is CASSSSGAYNEQFF.

The gene calls are TRBV19 and TRBJ2-7; D might be TRBD1 (6 bases). CDR3 length equals 17 residues. CDR1 and CDR2 from the germline V gene are LNHDA and SQIVND (reference sequence). Trimming took 0 bases from V and 2 from J, leaving 17 bases between them. DNA for the CDR3: TGTGCCAGTAGTATAGAGCCTCGGGACACCTACACCTACGAGCAGTACTTC. It yields the protein CASSIEPRDTYTYEQYF.

This clone was seen a single time. The V gene is TRBV7-9, the J gene TRBJ2-5; 7 bases map to TRBD2. From germline, CDR1 is SEHNR and CDR2 FQNEAQ (reference sequence). The V and J ends lost 1 base and 2 bases, in that order; junction bases with no gene match: 7. The CDR3 is made up of 16 amino acids. CDR3 loop: CASSLDGLDLQETQYF. CDR3 nucleotides: TGTGCCAGCAGCTTAGACGGACTAGACCTTCAAGAGACCCAGTACTTC.

The chain combines TRBV4-1 with TRBJ1-2; D not resolved. This CDR3 comprises 16 residues. Germline V gene sequence: CDR1 MGHRA, CDR2 YSYEKL. Trimming shortened V by 3 bases and J by 1 base, and 15 bases separated the two germline ends. CDR3 sequence: CASSQILMPNNYGYTF. The CDR3, as DNA: TGCGCCAGCAGCCAGATACTAATGCCCAATAACTATGGCTACACCTTC.

With respect to this clone: The same CDR3 can be traced to other DNA sequences in this sample. CDR3: CASSLGAYEQYF. The CDR3 coding sequence is TGCGCCAGCAGCTTGGGGGCCTACGAGCAGTACTTC. The rearrangement links TRBV5-1 to TRBJ2-7; D remains unclear. The germline V and J ends were trimmed by 0 bases and 2 bases, with 3 bases remaining between them. The CDR3 is 12 amino acids. Germline-derived CDR1 and CDR2 are SGHRS and YFSETQ.

The chain uses TRBV7-6 and TRBJ1-5, with 8 nucleotides matching TRBD1. CDR3 length: 15 amino acids. The germline CDR1 and CDR2 sequences are SGHVS and FNYEAQ. Germline trimming cut 1 base from V and 5 bases from J; bases unmatched to any gene: 4. CDR3 sequence reads: CASSLDDRGDQPQHF. CDR3 coding DNA: TGTGCCAGCAGCTTAGATGACAGGGGAGATCAGCCCCAGCATTTT. The full variable domain, with the rest looked up from reference TRBV7-6 and TRBJ1-5, is GAGVSQSPRYKVTKRGQDVALRCDPISGHVSLYWYRQALGQGPEFLTYFNYEAQQDKSGLPNDRFSAERPEGSISTLTIQRTEQRDSAMYRCASSLDDRGDQPQHFGDGTRLSIL.

The chain is built from TRBV5-5 and TRBJ2-6, with 7 bases lining up with TRBD1. CDR1 and CDR2 from the germline V gene are SGHKS and YYEKEE (reference sequence). This CDR3 region has 17 residues. V lost 4 bases and J lost 0; bases outside the gene matches: 7. The CDR3 DNA is TGTGCCAGCAGCCCCCGGGGACAGCCCTCTGGGGCCAACGTCCTGACTTTC. Its protein product is CASSPRGQPSGANVLTF.

The J gene is TRBJ1-1, the V gene TRBV6-1, with D maybe TRBD1 (5 bases). Between the trimmed V and J ends, which lost 5 bases and 5 bases, there was a span of 12 bases. The CDR3 length is 13 residues. Germline V gives CDR1 MNHNS, CDR2 SASEGT. CDR3 residues: CASSWGGETEAFF. CDR3 in DNA: TGTGCCAGCAGTTGGGGGGGAGAAACTGAAGCTTTCTTT.

The CDR3 here is CASSQDPPNTSSDEQFF. DNA for the CDR3: TGCGCCAGCAGCCAAGACCCGCCAAATACCTCTTCGGATGAGCAGTTCTTC. The chain joins TRBV4-3 to TRBJ2-1, with unresolved D. CDR1 LGHNA and CDR2 YSLEER come from the germline V gene. V was pared by 0 bases and J by 8 bases, with 20 bases between. CDR3 length equals 17 residues.

The V and J genes are TRBV4-1 and TRBJ2-7; no firm D call. V lost 3 bases to trimming and J lost 7 bases, with 16 bases between them. The CDR3 sequence is 14 residues long. The germline gives CDR1 MGHRA, CDR2 YSYEKL. The CDR3 is CASSHPGPLKEQYF. In DNA form, the CDR3 reads TGCGCCAGCAGCCATCCGGGCCCCCTAAAGGAGCAGTACTTC.

The chain couples TRBV28 to TRBJ1-3; D remains unclear. Germline V gene data show CDR1 as MDHEN and CDR2 as SYDVKM. The CDR3 has 19 residues. V lost 4 bases and J 0 bases, leaving 22 bases between the germline ends. Here the CDR3 DNA reads TGTGCCAGCAGTTCCCTGAGGATGGGGTCGGGATCCTCTGGAAACACCATATATTTT. Translating it yields CASSSLRMGSGSSGNTIYF.